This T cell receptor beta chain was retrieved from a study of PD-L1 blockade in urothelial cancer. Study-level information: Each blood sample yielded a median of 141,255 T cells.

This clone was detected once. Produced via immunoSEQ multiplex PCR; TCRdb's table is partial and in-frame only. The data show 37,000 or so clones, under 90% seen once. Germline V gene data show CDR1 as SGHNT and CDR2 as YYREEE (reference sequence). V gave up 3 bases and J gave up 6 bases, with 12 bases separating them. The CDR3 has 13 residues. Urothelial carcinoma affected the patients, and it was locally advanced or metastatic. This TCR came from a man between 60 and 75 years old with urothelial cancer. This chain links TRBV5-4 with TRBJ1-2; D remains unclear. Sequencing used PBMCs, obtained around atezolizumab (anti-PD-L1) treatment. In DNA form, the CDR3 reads TGTGCCAGCAGCTCACCCCGCGAGGATGGCTACACCTTC. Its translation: CASSSPREDGYTF.